The 23 T cell receptor beta chains given below trace back to one sample, sequenced in a study of blood T cell repertoires in COVID-19 (dated by TCRdb to the early 2020s). The library was made by the immunoSEQ multiplex PCR assay. TCRdb re-hosts the immuneACCESS table, in-frame sequences only. Its copies lack some clones; in the studies checked, an unresolved V gene accounts for under half of them, and the cause for the rest is not known. The sample contains tens of thousands of clones, roughly 79% of them found a single time. Jointly, the top ten make up approximately 4.6% of the sample. Sequenced sample: peripheral blood. The receptors come from a man older than 75 with COVID-19, enrolled during active disease.

This chain uses TRBV18 with TRBJ2-7; weak D call: TRBD2 (6 bases). The CDR3 sequence is 13 residues long. Germline assignment: CDR1 KGHSH and CDR2 LQKENI. V dropped 6 bases and J dropped 2 bases, with 11 bases sitting between them. CDR3 DNA sequence: TGTGCCAGCTCCTCGGAGGGACCCTACGAGCAGTACTTC. Protein product: CASSSEGPYEQYF.

The gene calls are TRBV3-1 (or the pseudogene TRBV3-2) and TRBJ1-2; D perhaps matches TRBD1 (5 bases). The CDR3 is 14 residues long. The germline gives CDR1 LGHDT, CDR2 YNNKEL (reference sequence). Trimming left V 4 bases short and J 2 bases short, with 11 bases between. The CDR3 DNA sequence: TGTGCCAGCAGCCGCATGGGGCGGAACTATGGCTACACCTTC. This gives the protein CASSRMGRNYGYTF.

Many counts were recorded for this clone. The chain couples TRBV12-3 or TRBV12-4 to TRBJ1-1; D not resolved. This CDR3 contains 13 residues. Trimming shortened V by 5 bases and J by 2 bases, and 9 bases separated the two germline ends. CDR3: CASSPGGNTEAFF. For the CDR3, the DNA is TGTGCCAGCAGTCCGGGAGGCAACACTGAAGCTTTCTTT.

This clone was recorded once. The chain uses TRBV14 and TRBJ2-5; no firm D call. Germline V gene data show CDR1 as SGHDN and CDR2 as FVKESK. V shed 1 base and J shed 5 bases, with 5 bases lying between them. The CDR3 is 12 amino acids. The CDR3 DNA is TGTGCCAGCAGCCAAGCCCTCGAGACCCAGTACTTC. Translating it yields CASSQALETQYF. Combining the CDR3 with reference TRBV14 and TRBJ2-5 gives the whole variable domain EAGVTQFPSHSVIEKGQTVTLRCDPISGHDNLYWYRRVMGKEIKFLLHFVKESKQDESGMPNNRFLAERTGGTYSTLKVQPAELEDSGVYFCASSQALETQYFGPGTRLLVL.

DNA for the CDR3: TGCGCCAGCAGCGGGGGACCGGGAGGGCAAGAGACCCAGTACTTC. This translates into CASSGGPGGQETQYF. The chain joins TRBV5-1 to TRBJ2-5; the match to TRBD2 covers 8 bases. This CDR3 contains 15 residues. The trim removed 4 bases at V and 2 bases at J, leaving 7 bases unmatched. Germline values: CDR1 SGHRS, CDR2 YFSETQ.

The chain has TRBV6-1 and TRBJ1-5; D ambiguous. The germline gives CDR1 MNHNS, CDR2 SASEGT. The V end was cut by 2 bases, the J end by 9 bases, with 14 bases between. This CDR3 comprises 14 residues. The CDR3 loop reads CASSEQVMGGPQHF. CDR3 bases: TGTGCCAGCAGTGAACAGGTCATGGGAGGGCCCCAGCATTTT.

This clone was counted a few times. The rearrangement uses TRBV10-3 and TRBJ2-7; TRBD2 agrees at 13 bases. J gave up 2 bases and V 7 bases, and 8 bases lay outside the gene matches. The CDR3 contains 16 residues. Germline lookup yields CDR1 ENHRY and CDR2 SYGVKD. CDR3 DNA: TGTGCCATCACCAGGACTAGCGGGAGAACCACCTACGAGCAGTACTTC. It is translated as CAITRTSGRTTYEQYF.

The chain recombines TRBV2 with TRBJ1-2; a possible D gene is TRBD1 (5 bases). Germline values: CDR1 SNHLY, CDR2 FYNNEI. The length of the CDR3 is 13 residues. Deletions cut 8 bases from V and 5 bases from J, with 15 bases between. The CDR3 DNA reads as TGTGCCAGCTCGCGGGGCGCGGTATATGGCTACACCTTC. This gives the protein CASSRGAVYGYTF.

The chain recombines TRBV28 with TRBJ2-5; TRBD2 agrees at 9 bases. J lost 1 base, V lost 5 bases, and 2 bases had no gene match. From germline, CDR1 is MDHEN and CDR2 SYDVKM. This CDR3 is built from 14 residues. The CDR3 loop is CASSPTSGQETQYF. CDR3 DNA: TGTGCCAGCAGTCCGACTAGCGGCCAAGAGACCCAGTACTTC.

V usage is TRBV29-1 and J usage is TRBJ2-6; 8 bases are shared with TRBD1. The CDR3 has 16 residues. V lost 6 bases to trimming and J lost 1 base; unmatched junction nucleotides: 8. CDR1 and CDR2 from the germline V gene are SQVTM and ANQGSEA. CDR3 bases: TGCAGCGTCGGGGACAGGCGGGCGTCTGGGGCCAACGTCCTGACTTTC. Amino acids: CSVGDRRASGANVLTF.

V is TRBV6-5 and J is TRBJ2-7; maybe TRBD1 (6 bases). The germline V gene encodes CDR1 MNHEY and CDR2 SVGAGI. The CDR3 length is 13 residues. V was pared by 7 bases and J by 4 bases, with 14 bases between. The CDR3 DNA reads TGTGCCAGCAAGAAGTCTAGGGGGTACGAGCAGTACTTC. Translated, it gives CASKKSRGYEQYF.

The chain has TRBV14 and TRBJ1-1, with TRBD1 matching 8 bases. Germline lookup yields CDR1 SGHDN and CDR2 FVKESK. The CDR3 is 15 amino acids. The trim removed 4 bases at V and 3 bases at J, leaving 7 bases unmatched. The CDR3 sequence: CASSPRNRGDTEAFF. DNA of the CDR3: TGTGCCAGCAGCCCCCGGAACAGGGGGGACACTGAAGCTTTCTTT.

This chain joins TRBV5-5 and TRBJ2-7; 8 bases match TRBD1. With 2 bases clipped from V and 6 bases from J, the junction kept 7 bases outside the gene matches. The CDR3 extends over 14 amino acids. Germline V gene lookup returns CDR1 SGHKS and CDR2 YYEKEE (reference sequence). Written as DNA, the CDR3 is TGTGCCAGCAGCTTTGCGACAGGGGCAGGCGAGCAGTACTTC. It translates to CASSFATGAGEQYF.

V usage is TRBV11-2 and J usage is TRBJ1-1; perhaps TRBD1 as D (5 bases). The CDR3 is 12 residues long. V lost 6 bases, J lost 7 bases, and 12 bases lay in between. Germline CDR1 and CDR2: SGHAT and FQNNGV. In DNA form, the CDR3 reads TGTGCCAGCAGGTCCGGGGGGGTTGAAGCTTTCTTT. It encodes CASRSGGVEAFF.

This chain connects TRBV5-1 to TRBJ1-3; D is perhaps TRBD1 (6 bases). This CDR3 is 13 amino acids long. Germline lookup yields CDR1 SGHRS and CDR2 YFSETQ. Trimming stripped 2 bases from V and 4 bases from J, with 7 bases between. The DNA for the CDR3 is TGCGCCAGCAGCTTCGGGACAGGAAACACCATATATTTT. This gives the protein CASSFGTGNTIYF.

This clone was picked up one time. As DNA, the CDR3 is TGTGCCAGCAGCGTAGAACCTAGCGGGGGGGCAACCGGGGAGCTGTTTTTT. It translates to CASSVEPSGGATGELFF. The V gene is TRBV9, the J gene TRBJ2-2, with 12 bases matching TRBD2. Unmatched junction bases numbered 5, after V lost 0 bases and J lost 5 bases. From germline, CDR1 is SGDLS and CDR2 YYNGEE. The CDR3 sequence is 17 residues long. Filled out from reference TRBV9 and TRBJ2-2, the complete variable domain reads DSGVTQTPKHLITATGQRVTLRCSPRSGDLSVYWYQQSLDQGLQFLIQYYNGEERAKGNILERFSAQQFPDLHSELNLSSLELGDSALYFCASSVEPSGGATGELFFGEGSRLTVL.

The rearrangement links TRBV6-5 to TRBJ1-2; TRBD1 matches at 8 bases. The germline V gene has CDR1 MNHEY and CDR2 SVGAGI. V gave up 5 bases and J gave up 3 bases; unmatched junction bases: 5. This CDR3 has 14 amino acids. The CDR3 bases are TGTGCCAGCAGTACTCCGGGACAGGACTATGGCTACACCTTC. This gives the protein CASSTPGQDYGYTF.

The V call is TRBV7-3, the J call TRBJ2-1; D not resolved. CDR3 length equals 13 residues. Germline CDR1 is SGHTA and CDR2 is FQGTGA. V gave up 4 bases and J gave up 10 bases, with 14 bases separating them. The CDR3 region is CASSSLEEGEQFF. The CDR3 region has the DNA TGTGCCAGCAGCTCTCTAGAGGAAGGAGAGCAGTTCTTC. Full variable domain (outside the CDR3, taken from reference TRBV7-3 and TRBJ2-1): GAGVSQTPSNKVTEKGKYVELRCDPISGHTALYWYRQSLGQGPEFLIYFQGTGAADDSGLPNDRFFAVRPEGSVSTLKIQRTERGDSAVYLCASSSLEEGEQFFGPGTRLTVL.

The V call is TRBV5-6, the J call TRBJ2-3; 7 bases are a match to TRBD2. This CDR3 contains 14 residues. The ends lost 0 bases at V and 2 bases at J; junction bases unmatched: 0. The germline V gene encodes CDR1 SGHDT and CDR2 YYEEEE. The CDR3 DNA reads TGTGCCAGCAGCTTGGGACTAGCCACAGATACGCAGTATTTT. This gives the protein CASSLGLATDTQYF.

This chain links TRBV9 with TRBJ1-3, with D hard to call. The CDR3 is made up of 13 amino acids. The V and J ends lost 0 bases and 4 bases respectively, with 5 bases between them. CDR1 and CDR2 from the germline V gene are SGDLS and YYNGEE. Here the CDR3 reads CASSVDRGNTIYF. As DNA, the CDR3 is TGTGCCAGCAGCGTAGATCGGGGAAACACCATATATTTT.

The gene calls are TRBV18 and TRBJ2-2; D gene unclear. Trimming stripped 1 base from V and 5 bases from J, with 14 bases between. This CDR3 comprises 16 residues. Germline lookup yields CDR1 KGHSH and CDR2 LQKENI. In nucleotides, the CDR3 is TGTGCCAGCTCACCACTAAACCCCTCAGTTACCGGGGAGCTGTTTTTT. Translating it yields CASSPLNPSVTGELFF.

This sequence joins TRBV9 and TRBJ2-7; 7 positions match TRBD2. J lost 4 bases, V lost 0 bases, and 7 bases had no gene match. CDR1 and CDR2 from the germline V gene are SGDLS and YYNGEE. This CDR3 has 15 amino acids. This chain's CDR3 is CASSVAPGLQYEQYF. Here the CDR3 DNA reads TGTGCCAGCAGCGTAGCCCCGGGACTACAATACGAGCAGTACTTC.

The J gene is TRBJ2-3, the V gene TRBV7-2, with D possibly matching TRBD1 (6 bases). This CDR3 has 15 amino acids. Between the trimmed V and J ends, which lost 0 bases and 3 bases, there was a span of 10 bases. Germline assignment: CDR1 SGHTA and CDR2 FQGNSA. CDR3 sequence: CASSLAIQGTDTQYF. CDR3 sequence (DNA): TGTGCCAGCAGCTTAGCCATACAGGGAACAGATACGCAGTATTTT.